This T cell receptor (beta chain) was observed in a study of blood T cell repertoires in COVID-19 (TCRdb year 2020). Study-wide context: Collaborator samples came from the United States, Italy and Spain and covered acute and convalescent phases of COVID-19. Deeply sampled blood TCRbeta repertoires from subjects exposed to, actively infected with, or recovered from COVID-19 were included in the dataset. Where HLA class I and class II types were available, the types were taken from metadata supplied by the sample provider, not from assay-based typing. The repertoires were made available in a free public database intended to serve as a resource for research on the immune response to SARS-CoV-2. The prospective study material was composed of cDNA or gDNA derived from T cells, B-cell-depleted T cells, or PBMCs. The samples were drawn from the first 160 participants of the ongoing ImmuneRACE study and from 950 to 1,500 subjects provided by 6 global collaborators. Nearly every sample came with metadata listing a de-identified subject ID, COVID-19 status, age in years and sex.

A remark on this clone: The target of this receptor is not known. The sample holds no much larger clone one base away, and base qualities are not on file.

One collaborating source in Seattle enrolled patients while the patients were actively infected and followed the patients over time throughout the course of disease. Whole blood was collected in K2EDTA tubes by collaborating institutions according to the institutions' own protocols. For TCRbeta analysis, collaborators shipped samples as frozen whole blood, isolated PBMCs, or DNA extracted from either of those sample types. TCRbeta CDR3 regions were amplified from genomic DNA by means of the immunoSEQ Assay, a bias-controlled multiplex PCR. Turning to the authors' computational methods: The number of nucleated cells in each sample was estimated by amplification of reference gene primers within the assay. Sequence reads were collapsed and filtered to measure the absolute abundance of every unique TCRbeta CDR3 rearrangement. For each sample, productive Simpson clonality was calculated as the square root of Simpson's diversity index over productive rearrangements. The table comes from immuneACCESS by way of TCRdb, which keeps in-frame sequences with V and J called. Part of the clones is missing from these tables; in studies checked, under half for an unresolved V gene and the rest for unknown reasons. V, J and clone size are those of that table, while D and trimming were read from the DNA. This sample lists 250,000 to 400,000 clones; almost 90% were detected once. Of the sample, less than 3% is held by the ten largest clones.

The full study reports these points: The amount of clinical and demographic metadata varied by source and participant and was provided uncurated.

From the cysteine through the phenylalanine, the CDR3 covers 15 amino acids. Only the CDR3 DNA is retained, 45 bases long and in frame from the first base. V sheds 3 bases and J sheds 7 bases, leaving 14 bases between their ends. CDR1 and CDR2 were assigned from the germline V gene as SGHRS and YFSETQ. This chain is built from TRBV5-1 and TRBJ1-6; a weak D assignment points to TRBD1 (5 bases agree). The source of this sequence is a woman between 25 and 40 years old with COVID-19, enrolled during active disease. Material for sequencing was peripheral blood. For the CDR3, the sequence is CASSSLQGGNSPLHF. Here is the DNA: TGCGCCAGCAGCTCCCTTCAGGGTGGCAATTCACCCCTCCACTTT.